One sample yielded the 21 T cell receptor beta chains listed below, sequenced in a study of cytomegalovirus exposure and HLA in healthy donors. The study ran its PCR with 60 Vbeta and 13 Jbeta primers. Sequencing was performed with immunoSEQ multiplex PCR; in TCRdb, only in-frame clones are kept and a portion is missing. The data show 90,000 or so clones, around 82% seen once. The sequenced material came from PBMCs. These receptors were taken from a man under 40 in good health and CMV-seropositive.

This chain connects TRBV28 to TRBJ2-7, with TRBD2 identical over 14 bases. The germline V gene has CDR1 MDHEN and CDR2 SYDVKM. The CDR3 is made up of 18 amino acids. The V and J ends lost 7 bases and 6 bases, in that order; junction bases with no gene match: 17. CDR3 protein: CASTLWPGLAGAVREQYF. The CDR3 DNA follows: TGTGCCAGCACTTTGTGGCCGGGACTAGCGGGAGCGGTGCGCGAGCAGTACTTC.

The gene calls are TRBV13 and TRBJ1-2, with 9 bases identical to TRBD1. The junction had 9 bases not matched to a gene; V was cut back by 4 bases and J by 6 bases. Germline V gene lookup returns CDR1 PRHDT and CDR2 FYEKMQ (reference sequence). This CDR3 comprises 15 residues. For the CDR3, the DNA is TGTGCCAGCAGCTCAGTCCTGGGACAGGGAGATGGCTACACCTTC. Protein: CASSSVLGQGDGYTF.

The chain is built from TRBV30 and TRBJ1-5; TRBD1 agrees at 7 bases. The CDR3 loop spans 14 amino acids. Germline CDR1 is GTSNPN and CDR2 is SVGIG (reference sequence). The V and J ends lost 5 bases and 7 bases, in that order; junction bases with no gene match: 11. The CDR3 bases are TGTGCCTGGCCCGTACGACAGGGCTGGCAGCCCCAGCATTTT. It specifies CAWPVRQGWQPQHF. The entire variable domain, with the rest obtained from reference TRBV30 and TRBJ1-5, is as follows: SQTIHQWPATLVQPVGSPLSLECTVEGTSNPNLYWYRQAAGRGLQLLFYSVGIGQISSEVPQNLSASRPQDRQFILSSKKLLLSDSGFYLCAWPVRQGWQPQHFGDGTRLSIL.

The V and J genes are TRBV6-5 and TRBJ2-1; TRBD2 matches at 11 bases. Germline V gives CDR1 MNHEY, CDR2 SVGAGI. The J segment lost 6 bases and the V segment lost 5 bases, leaving 3 bases of the junction unmatched. This CDR3 has 14 amino acids. The CDR3 sequence is CASSPGLAANEQFF. CDR3 coding DNA: TGTGCCAGCAGTCCGGGACTAGCGGCCAATGAGCAGTTCTTC.

The J gene is TRBJ1-5, the V gene TRBV18; TRBD1 might be the D (6 bases). The V end lost 4 bases, the J end lost 8 bases, and 15 bases lay between the germline ends. The CDR3 covers 14 residues. Germline values: CDR1 KGHSH, CDR2 LQKENI. The CDR3 sequence: CASSLDRSREPQHF. The CDR3 DNA reads as TGTGCCAGCTCACTTGACAGGAGCCGGGAGCCCCAGCATTTT.

The chain is built from TRBV6-5 and TRBJ1-1; TRBD1 might be the D (5 bases). Germline V gives CDR1 MNHEY, CDR2 SVGAGI. The CDR3 contains 15 residues. The V and J ends lost 10 bases and 1 base respectively, with 19 bases between them. The CDR3 is CATLVTGTPNTEAFF. CDR3 bases: TGTGCCACCTTAGTTACGGGGACTCCGAACACTGAAGCTTTCTTT.

The V gene is TRBV28, the J gene TRBJ1-1, with D unclear. The CDR3 is made up of 15 amino acids. Germline-derived CDR1 and CDR2 are MDHEN and SYDVKM. V dropped 3 bases and J dropped 7 bases, with 18 bases sitting between them. The CDR3 protein is CASSFHAGRAGEAFF. DNA for the CDR3: TGTGCCAGCAGTTTTCATGCTGGGAGGGCCGGTGAAGCTTTCTTT.

The CDR3 loop is CASSTQGLSPNDEQYF. The CDR3 DNA reads TGTGCCAGCAGCACCCAGGGCCTCTCTCCTAATGACGAGCAGTACTTC. The chain joins TRBV5-6 to TRBJ2-7, with D possibly TRBD1 on 5 matching bases. With 4 bases removed from V and 5 bases from J, the gap between germline ends came to 22 bases. CDR3 size: 16 residues. Germline V gene lookup returns CDR1 SGHDT and CDR2 YYEEEE. Filled out from reference TRBV5-6 and TRBJ2-7, the complete variable domain reads DAGVTQSPTHLIKTRGQQVTLRCSPKSGHDTVSWYQQALGQGPQFIFQYYEEEERQRGNFPDRFSGHQFPNYSSELNVNALLLGDSALYLCASSTQGLSPNDEQYFGPGTRLTVT.

This sequence joins TRBV5-1 and TRBJ2-4; 8 bases map to TRBD1. V lost 5 bases, J lost 0 bases, and 16 bases stayed unmatched. The CDR3 is made up of 19 amino acids. Per germline, CDR1 SGHRS and CDR2 YFSETQ. The CDR3 loop reads CASSIIGTGELLAKNIQYF. The CDR3 coding sequence is TGCGCCAGCAGTATTATAGGGACAGGCGAATTACTAGCCAAAAACATTCAGTACTTC.

The chain links TRBV7-9 to TRBJ2-7, with 13 positions matching TRBD2. J lost 4 bases, V lost 5 bases, and 11 bases had no gene match. Germline-derived CDR1 and CDR2 are SEHNR and FQNEAQ (reference sequence). The length of the CDR3 is 17 residues. The CDR3 sequence is CASSHGLAGDKVYEQYF. The CDR3 DNA reads TGTGCCAGCAGCCACGGACTAGCGGGAGATAAAGTTTACGAGCAGTACTTC.

This sequence joins TRBV7-9 and TRBJ2-7; D uncertain. CDR1 and CDR2 from the germline V gene are SEHNR and FQNEAQ (reference sequence). There are 13 residues in the CDR3. V lost 5 bases and J 3 bases, leaving 11 bases between the germline ends. CDR3 loop: CASSADSLYEQYF. In nucleotides, the CDR3 is TGTGCCAGCAGCGCAGACTCCCTCTACGAGCAGTACTTC.

The chain is built from TRBV6-5 and TRBJ2-7; TRBD2 aligns across 7 bases. The germline V gene encodes CDR1 MNHEY and CDR2 SVGAGI. The CDR3 spans 16 residues. The junction had 9 bases not matched to a gene; V was cut back by 0 bases and J by 4 bases. The CDR3 DNA reads as TGTGCCAGCAGTTACTCCGCGGGGGAGGGGACTTACGAGCAGTACTTC. This encodes CASSYSAGEGTYEQYF.

The chain has TRBV18 and TRBJ2-2; D call uncertain. Trimming left V 0 bases short and J 10 bases short, with 12 bases between. This CDR3 region has 14 residues. Germline V gene sequence: CDR1 KGHSH, CDR2 LQKENI. The CDR3 nucleotides are TGTGCCAGCTCACCACCGGCGGTAATCTCGGAGCTGTTTTTT. The encoded protein is CASSPPAVISELFF.

The chain couples TRBV7-2 to TRBJ2-7; TRBD2 aligns across 14 bases. Trimming took 2 bases from V and 3 from J; bases not matched to a gene: 6. Germline CDR1 and CDR2: SGHTA and FQGNSA. The CDR3 consists of 17 residues. CDR3 in amino acids: CASSLLGLAGVFYEQYF. The CDR3 DNA is TGTGCCAGCAGCTTACTGGGACTAGCGGGAGTTTTCTACGAGCAGTACTTC.

This chain joins TRBV4-1 and TRBJ2-7; tentatively, D is TRBD2 (6 bases). The CDR3 spans 15 residues. Germline-derived CDR1 and CDR2 are MGHRA and YSYEKL. Between the trimmed V and J ends, which lost 0 bases and 4 bases, there was a span of 13 bases. CDR3 nucleotide sequence: TGCGCCAGCAGCCAAGACGGGGGTTTAGGATACGAGCAGTACTTC. Its protein is CASSQDGGLGYEQYF.

The genes are TRBV28 and TRBJ1-5; 7 bases match TRBD1. Germline CDR1 reads MDHEN; CDR2 reads SYDVKM. The CDR3 runs to 13 residues. V trimming: 6 bases; J trimming: 7 bases; junction bases outside the gene matches: 6. Here the CDR3 reads CASRQGRLQPQHF. CDR3 DNA sequence: TGTGCCAGCAGACAGGGGCGGCTGCAGCCCCAGCATTTT.

This clone was detected only once. The chain employs TRBV27 and TRBJ2-5; possible D gene TRBD2, 6 bases. Germline CDR1 is MNHEY and CDR2 is SMNVEV (reference sequence). The CDR3 has 17 amino acids. V lost 6 bases and J lost 4, with 24 bases in between. The DNA for the CDR3 is TGTGCCAGCAGCCCAATTGACAGCCTACTCGGGGGAGAGACCCAGTACTTC. Translation gives CASSPIDSLLGGETQYF.

This clone has more than one count but fewer than ten. The CDR3 protein is CASSLSLLNPGQVLTTNTEAFF. CDR3 bases: TGTGCCAGCAGTTTATCCCTATTAAACCCGGGACAGGTACTGACCACGAACACTGAAGCTTTCTTT. V usage is TRBV28 and J usage is TRBJ1-1, with 8 bases lining up with TRBD1. Looked up from germline, CDR1 is MDHEN and CDR2 is SYDVKM. The CDR3 totals 22 residues. The ends lost 1 base at V and 1 base at J; junction bases unmatched: 23.

The rearrangement joins TRBV6-6 to TRBJ2-1; D perhaps matches TRBD2 (6 bases). Trimming took off 5 bases at V and 15 bases at J, with 20 bases between the two ends. In germline, CDR1 is MNHNY, CDR2 SVGAGI (reference sequence). This CDR3 has 13 residues. The CDR3 protein is CASSGGRDLRGFF. Here the CDR3 DNA reads TGTGCCAGCAGTGGGGGTCGGGACCTGCGGGGGTTCTTC.

The chain employs TRBV28 and TRBJ2-6, with D possibly being TRBD1 (5 bases). The CDR3 has 15 residues. CDR1 MDHEN and CDR2 SYDVKM come from the germline V gene. V lost 5 bases, J lost 3 bases, and 11 bases lay in between. In nucleotides, the CDR3 is TGTGCCAGCAGTCTCCAGGGTAGTGGGGCCAACGTCCTGACTTTC. This translates into CASSLQGSGANVLTF.

The sample holds one count of this clone. No DNA is shown, since the ends of the CDR3 on it are uncertain; the CDR3 is the one TCRdb lists. Different DNA sequences within this sample yield the same CDR3. The V and J genes are TRBV10-3 and TRBJ1-5; the DNA was not compared with TRBD1, the D call given in the table. Germline CDR1 and CDR2: ENHRY and SYGVKD. Including both end residues, the CDR3 is 17 amino acids long. The CDR3 here is CAISGEGVGQGNQPQHF.